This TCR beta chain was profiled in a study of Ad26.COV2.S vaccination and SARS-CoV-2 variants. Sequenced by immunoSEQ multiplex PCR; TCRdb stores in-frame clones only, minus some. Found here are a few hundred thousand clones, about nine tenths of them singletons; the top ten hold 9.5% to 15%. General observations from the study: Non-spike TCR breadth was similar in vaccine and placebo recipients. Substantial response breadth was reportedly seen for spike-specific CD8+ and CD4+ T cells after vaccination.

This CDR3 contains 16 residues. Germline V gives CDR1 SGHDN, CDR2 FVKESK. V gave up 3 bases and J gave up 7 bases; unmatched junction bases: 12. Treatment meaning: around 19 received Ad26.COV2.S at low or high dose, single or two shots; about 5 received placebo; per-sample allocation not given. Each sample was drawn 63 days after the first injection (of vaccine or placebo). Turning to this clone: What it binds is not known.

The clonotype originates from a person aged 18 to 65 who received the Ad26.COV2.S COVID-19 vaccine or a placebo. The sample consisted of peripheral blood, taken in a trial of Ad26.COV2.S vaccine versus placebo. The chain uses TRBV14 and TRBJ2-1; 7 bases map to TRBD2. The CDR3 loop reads CASSQRERLIRNEQFF. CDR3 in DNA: TGTGCCAGCAGCCAGCGGGAGCGCCTTATAAGGAATGAGCAGTTCTTC.